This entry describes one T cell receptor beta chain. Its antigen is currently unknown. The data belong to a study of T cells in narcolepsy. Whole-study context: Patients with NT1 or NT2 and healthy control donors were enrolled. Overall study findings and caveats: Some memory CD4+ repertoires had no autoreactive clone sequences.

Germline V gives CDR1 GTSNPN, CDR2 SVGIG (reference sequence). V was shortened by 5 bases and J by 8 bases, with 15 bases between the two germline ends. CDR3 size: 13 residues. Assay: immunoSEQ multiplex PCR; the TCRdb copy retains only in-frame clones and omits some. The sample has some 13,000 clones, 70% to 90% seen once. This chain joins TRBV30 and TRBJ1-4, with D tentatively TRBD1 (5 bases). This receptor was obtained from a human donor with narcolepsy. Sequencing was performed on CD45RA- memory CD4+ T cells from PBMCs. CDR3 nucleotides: TGTGCCTGGGACTCCCAGGGAGGGGAAAAACTGTTTTTT. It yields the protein CAWDSQGGEKLFF.